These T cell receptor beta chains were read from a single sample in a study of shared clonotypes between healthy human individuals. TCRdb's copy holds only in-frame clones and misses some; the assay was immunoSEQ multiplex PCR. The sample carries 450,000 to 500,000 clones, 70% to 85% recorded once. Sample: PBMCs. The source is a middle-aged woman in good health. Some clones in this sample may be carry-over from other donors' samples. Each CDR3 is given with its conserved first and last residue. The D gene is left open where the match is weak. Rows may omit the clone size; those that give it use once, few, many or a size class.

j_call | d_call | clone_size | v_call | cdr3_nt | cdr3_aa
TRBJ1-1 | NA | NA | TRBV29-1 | TGCAGCGTTGAGCGGCCGGATAGGGTGAACACTGAAGCTTTCTTT | CSVERPDRVNTEAFF
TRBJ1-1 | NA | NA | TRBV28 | TGTGCCAGCCGTGACTTGAACACTGAAGCTTTCTTT | CASRDLNTEAFF
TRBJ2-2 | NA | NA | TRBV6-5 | TGTGCCAGCAGGGGGCTTTGGACCGGGGAGCTGTTTTTT | CASRGLWTGELFF
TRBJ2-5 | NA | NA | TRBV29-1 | TGCAGCGTTGTCTTGGCAGGGGTAAAAGAGACCCAGTACTTC | CSVVLAGVKETQYF
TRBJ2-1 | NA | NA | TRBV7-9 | TGTGCCAGCAGCCTTCTTTCGGTAGGGGTCTACAATGAGCAGTTCTTC | CASSLLSVGVYNEQFF
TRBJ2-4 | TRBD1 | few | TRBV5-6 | TGTGCCAGCAGCTCCTCCACAGGGGGAAACATTCAGTACTTC | CASSSSTGGNIQYF
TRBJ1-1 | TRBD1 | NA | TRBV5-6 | TGTGCCAGCAGCTTCCCGGGACAGGGTAGTGAAGCTTTCTTT | CASSFPGQGSEAFF
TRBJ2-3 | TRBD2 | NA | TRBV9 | TGTGCCAGCAGCAACGCGGGAGGAACCACAGATACGCAGTATTTT | CASSNAGGTTDTQYF
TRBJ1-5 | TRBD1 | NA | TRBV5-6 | TGTGCCAGCAGCTCGGGACAGGCGCTTTATCAGCCCCAGCATTTT | CASSSGQALYQPQHF
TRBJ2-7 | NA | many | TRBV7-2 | TGTGCCAGCAGCTTAGACGTCGTTTACGAGCAGTACTTC | CASSLDVVYEQYF
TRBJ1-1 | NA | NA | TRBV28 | TGTGCCAGCAAGGCACCAACCCGGGACCACACTGAAGCTTTCTTT | CASKAPTRDHTEAFF
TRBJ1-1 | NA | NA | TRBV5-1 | TGCGCCAGCAGCTTGGAGATAGGGTTGAACACTGAAGCTTTCTTT | CASSLEIGLNTEAFF
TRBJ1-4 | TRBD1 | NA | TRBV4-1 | TGCGCCAGCAGCCAAGAGACCGGAAGGACAGGGAGGAATGAAAAACTGTTTTTT | CASSQETGRTGRNEKLFF
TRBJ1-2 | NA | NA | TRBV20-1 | TGCAGCGCTAGTTCCGGTGATGGCTACACCTTC | CSASSGDGYTF
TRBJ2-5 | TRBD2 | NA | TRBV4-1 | TGCGCCAGCAGCCAGGCCCTAGCGGGAGGTCTGGAGACCCAGTACTTC | CASSQALAGGLETQYF
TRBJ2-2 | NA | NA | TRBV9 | TGTGCCAGCTCGAAAGGAGGGACGAACACCGGGGAGCTGTTTTTT | CASSKGGTNTGELFF
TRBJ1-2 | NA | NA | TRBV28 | TGTGCCAGCAGTTTGGACATCTATGGCTACACCTTC | CASSLDIYGYTF
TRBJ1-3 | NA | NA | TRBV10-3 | TGTGCCATCAGTGACCTTGGGAGGGGGACTGGAAACACCATATATTTT | CAISDLGRGTGNTIYF
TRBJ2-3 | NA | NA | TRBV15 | TGTGCCACCAGCAGAGATCTGGCAGATACGCAGTATTTT | CATSRDLADTQYF
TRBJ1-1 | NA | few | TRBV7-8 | TGTGCCAGCAGCTCCCTGAAGGGGACTGAAGCTTTCTTT | CASSSLKGTEAFF
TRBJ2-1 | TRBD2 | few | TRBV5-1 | TGCGCCAGCAGCTTGGAGGCTAGCGGGAGTTCGTACAATGAGCAGTTCTTC | CASSLEASGSSYNEQFF
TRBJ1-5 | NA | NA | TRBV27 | TGTGCCAGCAGTGCCAGGGCTGGGAATCAGCCCCAGCATTTT | CASSARAGNQPQHF
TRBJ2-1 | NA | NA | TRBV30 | TGTGCCTGGAGTAGGGACATCCGCAATGAGCAGTTCTTC | CAWSRDIRNEQFF
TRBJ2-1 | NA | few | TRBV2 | TGTGCCAGCAGTCGGACGGAAGAAAATGAGCAGTTCTTC | CASSRTEENEQFF
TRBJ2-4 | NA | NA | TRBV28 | TGTGCCAGCAGGGGTGAAAACATTCAGTACTTC | CASRGENIQYF
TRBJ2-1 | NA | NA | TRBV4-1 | TGCGCCAGCGGGGATAGCGGCTCCTACAATGAGCAGTTCTTC | CASGDSGSYNEQFF
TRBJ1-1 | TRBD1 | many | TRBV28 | TGTGCCAGCATCAGACAGGGGGCGGACACTGAAGCTTTCTTT | CASIRQGADTEAFF
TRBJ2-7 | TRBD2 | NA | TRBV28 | TGTGCCAGCAGTCTCCGGACTAGGCGCTACGAGCAGTACTTC | CASSLRTRRYEQYF
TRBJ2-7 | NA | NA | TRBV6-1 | TGTGCCACTATAGGTCGGGTAAGCTCCTACGAGCAGTACTTC | CATIGRVSSYEQYF
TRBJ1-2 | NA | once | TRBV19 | TGTGCCAGTAAATCCCCTCCAAGGGGTAACTATGGCTACACCTTC | CASKSPPRGNYGYTF
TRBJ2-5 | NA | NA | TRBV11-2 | TGTGCCAGCAGCTTACGGGGCTCGGGACAAGAGACCCAGTACTTC | CASSLRGSGQETQYF
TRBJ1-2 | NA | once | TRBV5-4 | TGTGCCAGCAGCCTGGCACCTATCTATGGCTACACCTTC | CASSLAPIYGYTF
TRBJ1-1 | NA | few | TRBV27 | TGTGCCAGCAGCTCTTTCGTTCGGAGTCGCCGAGAAGTTGGAGCTTTCTTT | CASSSFVRSRREVGAFF
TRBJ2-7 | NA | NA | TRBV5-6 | TGTGCCAGCAGCTTGGACGGGAGAGGGTCCTACGAGCAGTACTTC | CASSLDGRGSYEQYF
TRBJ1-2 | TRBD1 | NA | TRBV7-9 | TGTGCCAGCAGCTTCGGACAGGACAGCTATGGCTACACCTTC | CASSFGQDSYGYTF
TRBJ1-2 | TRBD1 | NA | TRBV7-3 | TGTGCCAGCAGCTTACCAGGGGGCGACTATGGCTACACCTTC | CASSLPGGDYGYTF
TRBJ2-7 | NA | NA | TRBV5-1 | TGCGCCAGCAGCTTGCTGGCTAGCGAGTACGAGCAGTACTTC | CASSLLASEYEQYF